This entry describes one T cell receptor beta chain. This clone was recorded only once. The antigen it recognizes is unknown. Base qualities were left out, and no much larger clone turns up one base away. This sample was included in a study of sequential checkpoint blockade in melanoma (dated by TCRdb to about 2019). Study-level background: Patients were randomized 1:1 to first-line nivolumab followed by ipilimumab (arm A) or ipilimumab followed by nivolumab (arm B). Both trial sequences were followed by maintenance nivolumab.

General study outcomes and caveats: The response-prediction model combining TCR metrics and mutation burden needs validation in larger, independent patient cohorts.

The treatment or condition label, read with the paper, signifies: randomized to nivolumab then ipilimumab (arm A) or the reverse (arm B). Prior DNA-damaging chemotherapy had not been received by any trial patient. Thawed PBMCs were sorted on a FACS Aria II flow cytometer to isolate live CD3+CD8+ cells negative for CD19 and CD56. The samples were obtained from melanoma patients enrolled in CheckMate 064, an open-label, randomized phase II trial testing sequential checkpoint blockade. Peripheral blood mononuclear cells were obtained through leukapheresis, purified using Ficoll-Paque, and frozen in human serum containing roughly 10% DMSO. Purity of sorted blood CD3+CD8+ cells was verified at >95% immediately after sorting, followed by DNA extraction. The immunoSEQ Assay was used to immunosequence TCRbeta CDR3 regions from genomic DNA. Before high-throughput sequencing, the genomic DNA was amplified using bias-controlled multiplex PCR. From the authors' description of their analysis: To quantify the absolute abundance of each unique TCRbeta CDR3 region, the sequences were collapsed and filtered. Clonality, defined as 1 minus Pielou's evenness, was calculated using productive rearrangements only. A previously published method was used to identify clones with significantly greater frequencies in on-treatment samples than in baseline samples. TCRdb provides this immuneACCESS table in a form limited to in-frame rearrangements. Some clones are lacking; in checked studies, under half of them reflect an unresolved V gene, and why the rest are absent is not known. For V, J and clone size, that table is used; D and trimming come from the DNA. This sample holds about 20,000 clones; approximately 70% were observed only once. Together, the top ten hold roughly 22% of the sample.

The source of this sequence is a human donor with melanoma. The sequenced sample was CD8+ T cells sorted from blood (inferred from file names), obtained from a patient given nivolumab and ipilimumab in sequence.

The CDR3 protein: CATGWQSSYNEQFF. The bases are TGTGCCACAGGATGGCAGAGCTCCTACAATGAGCAGTTCTTC. The chain joins TRBV5-4 to TRBJ2-1, with no reliable assignment of the D segment. V loses 9 bases, J loses 0 bases, and the germline ends lie 13 bases apart. Taken from the germline V gene (reference sequence), the CDR1 and CDR2 loops are SGHNT and YYREEE. The CDR3 holds 14 amino acids from the cysteine to the phenylalanine. The only DNA kept is the CDR3, 42 bases in frame from the first base.